The next 12 T cell receptor beta chains were all read from a single sample in a study of T cell responses to AZD1222 COVID-19 vaccine. The table came from immunoSEQ multiplex PCR; TCRdb's copy has only in-frame clones and leaves some out. In the table there are fewer than 90,000 clones, nearly 90% of which are singletons. The source was peripheral blood, collected on day 0 of AZD1222 vaccination. The receptors come from an adult in good health.

The chain links TRBV5-1 to TRBJ2-3; weak D call: TRBD2 (7 bases). Looked up from germline, CDR1 is SGHRS and CDR2 is YFSETQ. This CDR3 spans 15 amino acids. V lost 3 bases and J lost 2, with 13 bases in between. The CDR3 loop is CASSYNGGHTDTQYF. CDR3 in DNA: TGCGCCAGCAGCTATAACGGGGGGCACACAGATACGCAGTATTTT.

Here the CDR3 reads CASSLGRGNSPLHF. The CDR3 nucleotides are TGTGCCAGCAGTTTGGGTAGGGGTAATTCACCCCTCCACTTT. This chain connects TRBV28 to TRBJ1-6, with D possibly being TRBD1 (5 bases). V lost 3 bases to trimming and J lost 6 bases, with 9 bases between them. Germline CDR1 reads MDHEN; CDR2 reads SYDVKM. There are 14 residues in the CDR3.

This chain joins TRBV2 and TRBJ1-2, with 7 bases that match TRBD1. The CDR3 is 14 amino acids. The junction had 3 bases not matched to a gene; V was cut back by 3 bases and J by 2 bases. Germline loops: CDR1 SNHLY, CDR2 FYNNEI. The DNA for the CDR3 is TGTGCCAGCAGTGATAGAGGGGGCAACTATGGCTACACCTTC. Protein: CASSDRGGNYGYTF.

The V call is TRBV11-2, the J call TRBJ2-1; D is ambiguous. Per the germline V gene, CDR1 is SGHAT and CDR2 is FQNNGV. The CDR3 length is 15 residues. The V and J ends lost 4 bases and 2 bases respectively, with 12 bases between them. The CDR3 sequence is CASSSTQITYNEQFF. Here the CDR3 DNA reads TGTGCCAGCAGCTCTACTCAAATTACCTACAATGAGCAGTTCTTC.

V and J are TRBV29-1 and TRBJ2-1; TRBD1 or TRBD2 may be the D gene (7 bases each). The CDR3 totals 13 residues. Germline values: CDR1 SQVTM, CDR2 ANQGSEA. Trimming shortened V by 5 bases and J by 7 bases, and 15 bases separated the two germline ends. Here the CDR3 DNA reads TGCAGCGTTTACAGGGAGGGGGCAAATGAGCAGTTCTTC. As protein: CSVYREGANEQFF.

V gene TRBV25-1 combines with J gene TRBJ2-1, with D possibly called TRBD1 or TRBD2 (5 bases each). The CDR3 loop spans 14 amino acids. Germline loops: CDR1 MGHDK, CDR2 SYGVNS. The V and J ends lost 10 bases and 6 bases respectively, with 19 bases between them. The DNA for the CDR3 is TGTGCCACCGGAACGTGGGGGAGAACCAATGAGCAGTTCTTC. It yields the protein CATGTWGRTNEQFF.

This chain joins TRBV18 and TRBJ2-5; a possible D gene is TRBD1 (6 bases). The V end was cut by 4 bases, the J end by 3 bases, with 12 bases between. Germline V gene lookup returns CDR1 KGHSH and CDR2 LQKENI. This CDR3 spans 14 amino acids. CDR3 amino acids: CASSQTGAKETQYF. The CDR3 region has the DNA TGTGCCAGCTCACAGACAGGAGCTAAAGAGACCCAGTACTTC.

This clone was seen only a few times. In nucleotides, the CDR3 is TGTGCCAGCACAGGGTTGGGCATTCAGTACTTC. Protein product: CASTGLGIQYF. The genes are TRBV28 and TRBJ2-4; TRBD1 is a possible D gene (5 bases). The ends were cut back, 7 bases at V and 9 bases at J, with 10 bases in the middle. The germline gives CDR1 MDHEN, CDR2 SYDVKM. The CDR3 has 11 residues.

The rearrangement joins TRBV2 to TRBJ1-6; D gene uncertain. Germline CDR1 and CDR2: SNHLY and FYNNEI. There are 16 residues in the CDR3. Trimming stripped 6 bases from V and 0 bases from J, with 12 bases between. The CDR3 DNA sequence: TGTGCCAGCAGACCGGACGGGTACTCCTATAATTCACCCCTCCACTTT. Its protein is CASRPDGYSYNSPLHF.

The chain carries TRBV28 and TRBJ2-2; D not certain. Germline loops: CDR1 MDHEN, CDR2 SYDVKM. This CDR3 has 17 amino acids. Deletions cut 3 bases from V and 3 bases from J, with 17 bases between. CDR3 DNA sequence: TGTGCCAGCAGTTTTCTCGCTAGTTTTGTGGACACCGGGGAGCTGTTTTTT. Amino acid sequence: CASSFLASFVDTGELFF.

The chain carries TRBV5-1 and TRBJ2-3, with 8 bases identical to TRBD2. The CDR3 runs 13 residues. Germline CDR1 SGHRS, CDR2 YFSETQ. Unmatched junction bases numbered 5, after V lost 5 bases and J lost 6 bases. CDR3 bases: TGCGCCAGCAGTCCGGGGGGGTTTGATACGCAGTATTTT. Its protein is CASSPGGFDTQYF.

The J gene is TRBJ2-5, the V gene TRBV18; a possible D gene is TRBD2 (5 bases). The CDR3 runs 13 residues. The V end was cut by 5 bases, the J end by 4 bases, with 11 bases between. Germline CDR1 reads KGHSH; CDR2 reads LQKENI. Written as DNA, the CDR3 is TGTGCCAGCTCATCCCGACTACTAGAGACCCAGTACTTC. Translated: CASSSRLLETQYF.